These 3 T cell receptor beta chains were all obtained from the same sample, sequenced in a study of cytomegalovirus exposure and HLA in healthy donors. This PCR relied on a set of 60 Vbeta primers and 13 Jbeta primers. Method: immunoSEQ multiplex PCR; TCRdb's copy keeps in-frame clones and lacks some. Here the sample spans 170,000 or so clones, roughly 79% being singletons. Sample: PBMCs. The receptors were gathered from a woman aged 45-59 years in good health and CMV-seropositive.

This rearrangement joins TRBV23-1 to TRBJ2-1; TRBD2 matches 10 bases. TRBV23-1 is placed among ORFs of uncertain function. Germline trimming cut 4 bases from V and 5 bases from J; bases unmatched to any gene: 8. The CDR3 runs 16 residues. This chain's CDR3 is CASSPQLAGANNEQFF. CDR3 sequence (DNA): TGCGCCAGCAGTCCCCAGCTAGCGGGAGCGAACAATGAGCAGTTCTTC.

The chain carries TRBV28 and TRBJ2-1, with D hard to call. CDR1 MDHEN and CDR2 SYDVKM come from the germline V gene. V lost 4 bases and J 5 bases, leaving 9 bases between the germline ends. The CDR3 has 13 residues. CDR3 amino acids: CASSYAEHNEQFF. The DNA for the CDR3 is TGTGCCAGCAGTTACGCGGAGCACAATGAGCAGTTCTTC.

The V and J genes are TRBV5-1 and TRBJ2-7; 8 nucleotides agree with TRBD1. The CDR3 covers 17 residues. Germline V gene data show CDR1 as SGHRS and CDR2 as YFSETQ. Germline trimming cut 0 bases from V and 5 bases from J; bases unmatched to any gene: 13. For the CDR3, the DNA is TGCGCCAGCAGCTTGGATGGTCAGGGGGCGAGGGCCCACGAGCAGTACTTC. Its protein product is CASSLDGQGARAHEQYF.